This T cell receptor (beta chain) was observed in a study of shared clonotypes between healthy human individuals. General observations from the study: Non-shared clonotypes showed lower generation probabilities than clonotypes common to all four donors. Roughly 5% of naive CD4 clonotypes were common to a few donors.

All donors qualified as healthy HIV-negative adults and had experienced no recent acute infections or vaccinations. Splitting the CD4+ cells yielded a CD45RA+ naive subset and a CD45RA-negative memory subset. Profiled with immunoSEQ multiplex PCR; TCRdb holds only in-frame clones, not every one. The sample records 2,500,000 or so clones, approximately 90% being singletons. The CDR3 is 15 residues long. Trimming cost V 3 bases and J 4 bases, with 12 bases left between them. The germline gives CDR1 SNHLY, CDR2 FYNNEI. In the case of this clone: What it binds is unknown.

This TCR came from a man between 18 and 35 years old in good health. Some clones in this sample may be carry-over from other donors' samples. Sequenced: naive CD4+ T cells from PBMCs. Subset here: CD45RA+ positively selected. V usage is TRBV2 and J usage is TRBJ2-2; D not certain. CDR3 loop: CASSEHSGSTGELFF. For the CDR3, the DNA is TGTGCCAGCAGTGAGCATTCAGGCTCCACCGGGGAGCTGTTTTTT. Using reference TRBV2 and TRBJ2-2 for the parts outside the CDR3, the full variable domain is EPEVTQTPSHQVTQMGQEVILRCVPISNHLYFYWYRQILGQKVEFLVSFYNNEISEKSEIFDDQFSVERPDGSNFTLKIRSTKLEDSAMYFCASSEHSGSTGELFFGEGSRLTVL.